Presented here are 14 T cell receptor beta chains from one specimen sequenced in a study of shared clonotypes between healthy human individuals. Clones were read by immunoSEQ multiplex PCR, and TCRdb kept only the in-frame ones, dropping some. There are around 690,000 clones in the sample; 90% occur only once, and less than 40% lies in the top ten. Input material: memory CD8+ T cells from PBMCs. The subset here: CD45RO+ cells pooled with CCR7-negative TemRA cells. These TCRs come from a man aged 18 to 30 in good health. Some clones in this sample may be carry-over from other donors' samples.

Comment on this clone: Other nucleotide sequences from this sample produce the same CDR3. This chain links TRBV27 with TRBJ2-7, with 9 bases lining up with TRBD2. CDR1 is MNHEY, CDR2 SMNVEV, per germline (reference sequence). After removal of 5 bases from V and 2 bases from J, the junction contained 7 bases not matched to a gene. This CDR3 has 15 residues. The CDR3 here is CASSTLAGAPYEQYF. The DNA of the CDR3 is TGTGCCAGCAGTACACTAGCGGGTGCCCCCTACGAGCAGTACTTC.

The chain carries TRBV19 and TRBJ1-2; 8 bases map to TRBD1. The length of the CDR3 is 15 residues. Germline CDR1 LNHDA, CDR2 SQIVND (reference sequence). V trimming: 5 bases; J trimming: 2 bases; junction bases outside the gene matches: 7. CDR3 DNA: TGTGCCAGTAGTCCGGGGACAGGAACCAACTATGGCTACACCTTC. Translated: CASSPGTGTNYGYTF.

V and J are TRBV4-1 and TRBJ2-5; possible D gene TRBD2, 5 bases. Trimming left V 1 base short and J 5 bases short, with 17 bases between. Per the germline V gene, CDR1 is MGHRA and CDR2 is YSYEKL. This CDR3 has 16 residues. In DNA form, the CDR3 reads TGCGCCAGCAGCCAAGTTGGGCTAGCACTGGGGGAGACCCAGTACTTC. It specifies CASSQVGLALGETQYF.

The chain couples TRBV4-2 to TRBJ1-5; weak D call: TRBD1 (5 bases). V lost 0 bases, J lost 5 bases, and 11 bases lay in between. Germline V gives CDR1 LGHNA, CDR2 YNFKEQ. The CDR3 is made up of 15 amino acids. The CDR3: CASSQDRGEYQPQHF. CDR3 sequence (DNA): TGTGCCAGCAGCCAAGATCGAGGGGAGTATCAGCCCCAGCATTTT.

V gene TRBV27 combines with J gene TRBJ2-1; no clear D gene. Germline V gene data show CDR1 as MNHEY and CDR2 as SMNVEV (reference sequence). Trimming removed 4 bases from V and 7 bases from J, with 5 bases in between. The CDR3 is 11 amino acids. The CDR3 spells CASSSINEQFF. In nucleotides, the CDR3 is TGTGCCAGCAGTTCCATTAATGAGCAGTTCTTC.

This clone showed up just once. One end of the junction does not line up with germline, which may come from a read error. The chain is built from TRBV6-5 and TRBJ1-6; D remains unclear. The CDR3 runs 13 residues. Germline values: CDR1 MNHEY, CDR2 SVGAGI. The CDR3 nucleotides read TGTGCCAGCAGTTACCAATCAAATTCGCCCCTCCACTTT. Protein sequence: CASSYQSNSPLHF.

J is TRBJ1-1 and V is TRBV30; 11 bases are shared with TRBD1. Trimming removed 5 bases from V and 11 bases from J; junction bases left unmatched: 7. CDR1 is GTSNPN, CDR2 SVGIG, per germline (reference sequence). The CDR3 sequence is 12 residues long. The CDR3 DNA is TGTGCCTGGGGACAGGGGGCGATGGGGGCTTTCTTT. It codes for CAWGQGAMGAFF.

On this clone itself: It is likely a read error, because the conserved phenylalanine at the end of the CDR3 is missing. Because the CDR3's place on the DNA is in doubt, the DNA is left out and the CDR3 is given as listed by TCRdb. The rearrangement links TRBV2 to TRBJ2-7; TRBD2, the table's D call, lacks a check against the DNA. Germline CDR1 and CDR2: SNHLY and FYNNEI. The CDR3 adds up to 12 amino acids, both ends counted. CDR3 residues: CASSEGAGAYSL.

The CDR3 coding sequence is TGTGCCAGCAGAGACGGGACTAGCATGTACGAGCAGTACTTC. Its protein is CASRDGTSMYEQYF. The chain employs TRBV28 and TRBJ2-7, with TRBD2 identical over 9 bases. The trim removed 6 bases at V and 4 bases at J, leaving 7 bases unmatched. The germline CDR1 and CDR2 sequences are MDHEN and SYDVKM. The CDR3 is 14 amino acids. Filled out from reference TRBV28 and TRBJ2-7, the complete variable domain reads DVKVTQSSRYLVKRTGEKVFLECVQDMDHENMFWYRQDPGLGLRLIYFSYDVKMKEKGDIPEGYSVSREKKERFSLILESASTNQTSMYLCASRDGTSMYEQYFGPGTRLTVT.

A note on this clone: This CDR3 is also generated by other DNA sequences in the sample. The chain uses TRBV9 and TRBJ2-7, with 11 bases fitting TRBD1. The germline gives CDR1 SGDLS, CDR2 YYNGEE. V trimming: 4 bases; J trimming: 7 bases; junction bases outside the gene matches: 7. The CDR3 is 14 residues long. The CDR3 DNA reads TGTGCCAGCAGCATTGGACAGGGGGCTGGGGAGCAGTACTTC. Its translation: CASSIGQGAGEQYF.

The chain joins TRBV11-2 to TRBJ2-3; D call uncertain. CDR1 is SGHAT and CDR2 is FQNNGV in the germline V gene. The CDR3 runs 17 residues. The germline V and J ends were trimmed by 3 bases and 3 bases, with 19 bases remaining between them. The chain's CDR3 is CASSLFPTLGETDTQYF. DNA for the CDR3: TGTGCCAGCAGCTTGTTTCCCACCTTGGGCGAGACAGATACGCAGTATTTT.

This chain joins TRBV28 and TRBJ1-2, with 12 bases matching TRBD1. CDR1 and CDR2 from the germline V gene are MDHEN and SYDVKM. V shed 0 bases, J shed 8 bases, and the junction held 13 bases outside the gene matches. The CDR3 extends over 18 amino acids. CDR3 amino acids: CASSLWPGQGAFEEGYTF. As DNA, the CDR3 is TGTGCCAGCAGTTTATGGCCGGGACAGGGGGCCTTTGAAGAAGGCTACACCTTC.

This chain connects TRBV11-2 to TRBJ2-7; the D is unclear. The V gene lost 5 bases and the J gene lost 5 bases, with 13 bases spanning the gap. The CDR3 length is 13 residues. The germline V gene encodes CDR1 SGHAT and CDR2 FQNNGV. Here the CDR3 reads CASSQSVWDEQYF. For the CDR3, the DNA is TGTGCCAGCAGCCAGTCGGTTTGGGACGAGCAGTACTTC.

As regards this clone: The same CDR3 arises from other DNA sequences in this sample as well. The rearrangement uses TRBV9 and TRBJ2-5; a possible D gene is TRBD2 (5 bases). The germline V and J ends were trimmed by 3 bases and 5 bases, with 8 bases remaining between them. Germline V CDR1 and CDR2: SGDLS, YYNGEE. CDR3 length: 12 residues. The CDR3 coding sequence is TGTGCCAGCAGCGGCCCGGGGGAGACCCAGTACTTC. Encoded protein: CASSGPGETQYF.